The 27 T cell receptor beta chains listed next were all sequenced from one sample in a study of blood T cell repertoires in COVID-19. Only in-frame clones appear in the TCRdb table, and some are missing; sequencing was by immunoSEQ multiplex PCR. The table lists tens of thousands of clones, roughly 80% of them singletons. Sequencing was done on a sample of peripheral blood. The receptor source for this set is a man at least 80 years old with active or convalescent COVID-19.

The chain is built from TRBV18 and TRBJ2-2; 9 bases align to TRBD2. Trimming removed 3 bases from V and 6 bases from J; junction bases left unmatched: 2. The CDR3 totals 14 residues. The V gene's germline CDR1 is KGHSH and CDR2 LQKENI. Here the CDR3 reads CASSPGLASGELFF. In nucleotides, the CDR3 is TGTGCCAGCTCACCGGGACTAGCCTCCGGGGAGCTGTTTTTT. The entire variable domain, with the rest obtained from reference TRBV18 and TRBJ2-2, is as follows: NAGVMQNPRHLVRRRGQEARLRCSPMKGHSHVYWYRQLPEEGLKFMVYLQKENIIDESGMPKERFSAEFPKEGPSILRIQQVVRGDSAAYFCASSPGLASGELFFGEGSRLTVL.

J is TRBJ2-2 and V is TRBV11-2; D is ambiguous. The germline CDR1 and CDR2 sequences are SGHAT and FQNNGV. V was pared by 1 base and J by 5 bases, with 5 bases between. This CDR3 comprises 13 residues. CDR3 residues: CASSLGATGELFF. The CDR3 nucleotides read TGTGCCAGCAGCTTAGGCGCGACCGGGGAGCTGTTTTTT.

The chain recombines TRBV5-4 with TRBJ2-5; 9 positions agree with TRBD2. The CDR3 covers 19 residues. Per germline, CDR1 SGHNT and CDR2 YYREEE (reference sequence). V lost 3 bases to trimming and J lost 2 bases; unmatched junction nucleotides: 17. CDR3 in amino acids: CASSSSTLSGLADQETQYF. In DNA form, the CDR3 reads TGTGCCAGCAGCTCCTCCACCCTGTCGGGACTAGCAGATCAAGAGACCCAGTACTTC.

The chain is built from TRBV5-1 and TRBJ2-2; 10 bases align to TRBD2. The V gene end was trimmed by 3 bases and the J gene end by 5 bases; junction bases not matched to a gene: 4. The length of the CDR3 is 15 residues. CDR1 and CDR2 (germline): SGHRS, YFSETQ. Here the CDR3 reads CASSSGLAATGELFF. Written as DNA, the CDR3 is TGCGCCAGCAGCTCTGGACTAGCGGCGACCGGGGAGCTGTTTTTT.

The chain recombines TRBV10-3 with TRBJ2-5, with D tentatively TRBD1 (5 bases). Germline CDR1 ENHRY, CDR2 SYGVKD. The V gene lost 4 bases and the J gene lost 5 bases, with 14 bases spanning the gap. CDR3 length: 14 residues. The CDR3 region is CAISGGAGMETQYF. DNA for the CDR3: TGTGCCATCAGTGGTGGGGCCGGAATGGAGACCCAGTACTTC.

The chain employs TRBV20-1 and TRBJ2-7, with a weak D call TRBD1 (6 bases). The CDR3 has 15 residues. The V end lost 3 bases, the J end lost 2 bases, and 17 bases lay between the germline ends. CDR1 and CDR2 from the germline V gene are DFQATT and SNEGSKA (reference sequence). The CDR3, as DNA: TGCAGTGCTAGTCAGACAGGTATCACGCCCTACGAGCAGTACTTC. Amino acids: CSASQTGITPYEQYF.

This clone was detected once. Compared with germline, one end of the junction differs, possibly owing to a read error. The chain carries TRBV28 and TRBJ1-1; D ambiguous. CDR3 length equals 12 residues. CDR1 MDHEN and CDR2 SYDVKM come from the germline V gene. The CDR3 loop is CASRFPYTEAFF. For the CDR3, the DNA is TGTGCCAGCCGTTTCCCCTACACTGAAGCTTTCTTT. The variable domain in full, completed from reference TRBV28 and TRBJ1-1, reads DVKVTQSSRYLVKRTGEKVFLECVQDMDHENMFWYRQDPGLGLRLIYFSYDVKMKEKGDIPEGYSVSREKKERFSLILESASTNQTSMYLCASRFPYTEAFFGQGTRLTVV.

This clone has more than one count but fewer than ten. V and J are TRBV19 and TRBJ1-4; D gene unclear. CDR3 length: 13 amino acids. The germline V gene encodes CDR1 LNHDA and CDR2 SQIVND (reference sequence). V lost 7 bases, J lost 2 bases, and 8 bases lay in between. CDR3 in amino acids: CASKYSTNEKLFF. CDR3 DNA sequence: TGTGCCAGTAAATACTCTACTAATGAAAAACTGTTTTTT.

This chain uses TRBV5-1 with TRBJ1-4; TRBD1 matches at 7 bases. Germline V CDR1 and CDR2: SGHRS, YFSETQ. The CDR3 is 15 amino acids. Trimming removed 0 bases from V and 7 bases from J; junction bases left unmatched: 6. Written as DNA, the CDR3 is TGCGCCAGCAGCTTGGCGGCAGGGGGTAGTGAAAAACTGTTTTTT. Its translation: CASSLAAGGSEKLFF.

This rearrangement joins TRBV9 to TRBJ1-2, with 9 nucleotides matching TRBD1. Per the germline V gene, CDR1 is SGDLS and CDR2 is YYNGEE. CDR3 length equals 15 residues. V shed 3 bases, J shed 1 base, and the junction held 4 bases outside the gene matches. CDR3 in amino acids: CASSDYRGRNYGYTF. CDR3 nucleotide sequence: TGTGCCAGCAGCGACTACAGGGGGCGTAACTATGGCTACACCTTC.

The J gene is TRBJ1-2, the V gene TRBV2; no clear D gene. Trimming took off 6 bases at V and 7 bases at J, with 12 bases between the two ends. CDR3 length: 12 amino acids. Per the germline V gene, CDR1 is SNHLY and CDR2 is FYNNEI. The CDR3 DNA follows: TGTGCCAGCAGGGACTGGGGAAGTGGCTACACCTTC. Protein product: CASRDWGSGYTF. Filled out from reference TRBV2 and TRBJ1-2, the complete variable domain reads EPEVTQTPSHQVTQMGQEVILRCVPISNHLYFYWYRQILGQKVEFLVSFYNNEISEKSEIFDDQFSVERPDGSNFTLKIRSTKLEDSAMYFCASRDWGSGYTFGSGTRLTVV.

The gene calls are TRBV6-4 and TRBJ2-3; D possibly corresponds to TRBD2 (6 bases). V gave up 4 bases and J gave up 1 base, with 9 bases separating them. Germline V CDR1 and CDR2: MRHNA, SNTAGT. The CDR3 is 14 residues long. This CDR3 reads CASSVLAGTDTQYF. The CDR3 coding sequence is TGTGCCAGCAGTGTGTTAGCGGGCACAGATACGCAGTATTTT.

By frequency in the sample, this clone is medium-sized (0.01 to 0.1%). The chain joins TRBV4-1 to TRBJ1-4; D unclear. Trimming took off 2 bases at V and 3 bases at J, with 7 bases between the two ends. CDR1 MGHRA and CDR2 YSYEKL come from the germline V gene. The length of the CDR3 is 14 residues. In DNA form, the CDR3 reads TGCGCCAGCAGCCAACCGCTATCTAATGAAAAACTGTTTTTT. Protein sequence: CASSQPLSNEKLFF.

J is TRBJ1-5 and V is TRBV20-1; D is possibly TRBD1 (6 bases). This CDR3 spans 16 amino acids. Trimming left V 3 bases short and J 6 bases short, with 21 bases between. CDR1 DFQATT and CDR2 SNEGSKA come from the germline V gene (reference sequence). The CDR3 DNA sequence: TGCAGTGCTAGTGTGGGGGCGGGGGTTGCCAGTCAGCCCCAGCATTTT. It codes for CSASVGAGVASQPQHF.

This chain uses TRBV12-5 with TRBJ2-1; D perhaps matches TRBD2 (6 bases). Germline CDR1 LGHNT, CDR2 FRNRAP. The CDR3 has 19 residues. The V gene lost 0 bases and the J gene lost 4 bases, with 22 bases spanning the gap. CDR3 residues: CASGLVRAVTRRNYNEQFF. The CDR3 region has the DNA TGTGCTAGTGGTTTGGTACGAGCCGTGACTAGGCGGAATTACAATGAGCAGTTCTTC.

The chain employs TRBV7-9 and TRBJ1-5, with a possible D match to TRBD1 (5 bases). The CDR3 runs 15 residues. V dropped 6 bases and J dropped 9 bases, with 21 bases sitting between them. Germline lookup yields CDR1 SEHNR and CDR2 FQNEAQ (reference sequence). The CDR3 nucleotides read TGTGCCAGCAGTCCTCCGGGGCTCCAGGGAGGGCCCCAGCATTTT. Its protein is CASSPPGLQGGPQHF.

The chain joins TRBV7-2 to TRBJ1-4; D is ambiguous. The CDR3 is 16 residues long. V lost 5 bases, J lost 1 base, and 14 bases lay in between. Germline V CDR1 and CDR2: SGHTA, FQGNSA. CDR3 residues: CASSRFRVVTNEKLFF. The CDR3 DNA is TGTGCCAGCAGCCGGTTTCGGGTGGTAACTAATGAAAAACTGTTTTTT. Looking up the rest from reference TRBV7-2 and TRBJ1-4 gives the full variable domain: GAGVSQSPSNKVTEKGKDVELRCDPISGHTALYWYRQSLGQGLEFLIYFQGNSAPDKSGLPSDRFSAERTGGSVSTLTIQRTQQEDSAVYLCASSRFRVVTNEKLFFGSGTQLSVL.

The V and J genes are TRBV28 and TRBJ2-5; 8 bases are shared with TRBD2. The CDR3 is 17 amino acids. The V segment lost 6 bases and the J segment 5 bases; nucleotides outside the gene matches: 17. From germline, CDR1 is MDHEN and CDR2 SYDVKM. The CDR3 sequence is CASRSPGGLASRETQYF. As DNA, the CDR3 is TGTGCCAGCAGATCACCCGGAGGACTAGCATCCAGGGAGACCCAGTACTTC.

V gene TRBV4-1 combines with J gene TRBJ2-3, with D possibly TRBD2 on 6 matching bases. CDR1 is MGHRA, CDR2 YSYEKL, per germline. Trimming cost V 0 bases and J 2 bases, with 15 bases left between them. The CDR3 sequence is 17 residues long. The CDR3 DNA is TGCGCCAGCAGCCAAGACGGAGGGAGGACCACCACAGATACGCAGTATTTT. Protein product: CASSQDGGRTTTDTQYF.

As regards this clone: This specimen includes other DNA sequences encoding the same CDR3. The CDR3 is CASSLQAGGPDTQYF. The CDR3 DNA follows: TGTGCCAGCAGCTTACAAGCAGGGGGGCCAGATACGCAGTATTTT. The gene calls are TRBV7-2 and TRBJ2-3, with D tentatively TRBD1 (7 bases). With 2 bases removed from V and 4 bases from J, the gap between germline ends came to 13 bases. CDR1 and CDR2 (germline): SGHTA, FQGNSA. The CDR3 is made up of 15 amino acids.

This chain joins TRBV2 and TRBJ2-1; D is uncertain. Trimming took 6 bases from V and 2 from J, leaving 17 bases between them. This CDR3 spans 16 amino acids. Germline values: CDR1 SNHLY, CDR2 FYNNEI. CDR3 sequence reads: CASSGFSQTTYNEQFF. The CDR3 nucleotides read TGTGCCAGCAGCGGGTTTTCGCAGACCACCTACAATGAGCAGTTCTTC. Looking up the rest from reference TRBV2 and TRBJ2-1 gives the full variable domain: EPEVTQTPSHQVTQMGQEVILRCVPISNHLYFYWYRQILGQKVEFLVSFYNNEISEKSEIFDDQFSVERPDGSNFTLKIRSTKLEDSAMYFCASSGFSQTTYNEQFFGPGTRLTVL.

The J gene is TRBJ1-2, the V gene TRBV7-2; D perhaps matches TRBD1 (5 bases). Germline assignment: CDR1 SGHTA and CDR2 FQGNSA. This CDR3 is built from 13 residues. Trimming left V 1 base short and J 6 bases short, with 9 bases between. CDR3 protein: CASSLDDSHGYTF. The DNA of the CDR3 is TGTGCCAGCAGCTTAGACGACAGCCATGGCTACACCTTC.

The chain couples TRBV7-8 to TRBJ2-4, with 9 bases aligning to TRBD2. V gave up 1 base and J gave up 3 bases; unmatched junction bases: 7. The CDR3 is 17 amino acids. Germline V lookup: CDR1 SGHVS, CDR2 FQNEAQ. As DNA, the CDR3 is TGTGCCAGCAGCTTAGTGAGGCTAGCGGGAAACAAAAACATTCAGTACTTC. Translating gives CASSLVRLAGNKNIQYF.

The rearrangement links TRBV5-5 to TRBJ1-6; D might be TRBD1 (6 bases). CDR3 length: 15 residues. From germline, CDR1 is SGHKS and CDR2 YYEKEE (reference sequence). Trimming pared 4 bases from V and 6 bases from J, leaving 14 bases between. This CDR3 is CASSTRQAANSPLHF. As DNA, the CDR3 is TGTGCCAGCAGCACCCGACAGGCTGCTAATTCACCCCTCCACTTT.

The chain is built from TRBV19 and TRBJ1-6, with D tentatively TRBD1 (6 bases). Per germline, CDR1 LNHDA and CDR2 SQIVND (reference sequence). Trimming removed 0 bases from V and 6 bases from J, with 9 bases in between. The length of the CDR3 is 15 residues. The CDR3 is CASSIEGALNSPLHF. The CDR3 bases are TGTGCCAGTAGTATAGAGGGGGCCCTTAATTCACCCCTCCACTTT.

The rearrangement joins TRBV7-9 to TRBJ2-3; 7 positions match TRBD1. The germline V gene has CDR1 SEHNR and CDR2 FQNEAQ (reference sequence). V lost 5 bases and J lost 6; bases outside the gene matches: 14. This CDR3 spans 16 amino acids. In DNA, the CDR3 is TGTGCCAGCAGCGACCGACAGGGAAGGATGCGGGATACGCAGTATTTT. Protein sequence: CASSDRQGRMRDTQYF.

This clone showed up just a few times. The chain combines TRBV6-4 with TRBJ1-2; no clear D. The CDR3 extends over 14 amino acids. V gave up 2 bases and J gave up 4 bases, with 11 bases separating them. Per the germline V gene, CDR1 is MRHNA and CDR2 is SNTAGT. The CDR3 sequence is CASSDEAGTYGYTF. The CDR3 DNA follows: TGTGCCAGCAGTGACGAAGCAGGCACCTATGGCTACACCTTC.